One sample yielded the 25 T cell receptor beta chains listed below, sequenced in a study of early T cells in non-severe SARS-CoV-2 infection. TCRdb reprocessed the 5' RACE reads with MiXCR, giving one entry per CDR3 protein. The top ten hold 4.5% to 5.5% of the sample, which has more than 90,000 distinct CDR3 sequences, approximately 9.9% seen once. The sequenced material came from whole blood. These receptors all come from an adult who was a healthcare worker with PCR-confirmed SARS-CoV-2 infection or an uninfected control (not recorded which).

This clonotype was counted only a few times. The chain couples TRBV28 to TRBJ1-2; no clear D gene. The CDR3 covers 11 residues. The V end was cut by 8 bases, the J end by 4 bases, with 8 bases between. Per germline, CDR1 MDHEN and CDR2 SYDVKM. The CDR3 reads CASSTLYGYTF. The DNA of the CDR3 is TGTGCCAGCTCTACTCTCTATGGCTACACCTTC.

This clonotype was detected ten times or more. This chain uses TRBV7-8 with TRBJ2-3; weak D call: TRBD2 (5 bases). This CDR3 contains 16 residues. Trimming shortened V by 6 bases and J by 0 bases, and 16 bases separated the two germline ends. CDR1 and CDR2 (germline): SGHVS, FQNEAQ. The DNA for the CDR3 is TGTGCCAGCAGGGATCTAGCACGAATTAGCACAGATACGCAGTATTTT. Translating it yields CASRDLARISTDTQYF.

This clonotype was seen many times. V is TRBV7-6 and J is TRBJ1-3; the D gene is possibly TRBD1 (6 bases). Trimming stripped 1 base from V and 7 bases from J, with 20 bases between. CDR1 and CDR2 from the germline V gene are SGHVS and FNYEAQ. The CDR3 loop spans 17 amino acids. The CDR3 here is CASSLVDQGPKGNTIYF. CDR3 in DNA: TGTGCCAGCAGCTTAGTAGATCAGGGGCCGAAGGGGAACACCATATATTTT.

The chain combines TRBV28 with TRBJ2-6; D uncertain. V dropped 4 bases and J dropped 1 base, with 11 bases sitting between them. This CDR3 has 16 residues. Germline V gene lookup returns CDR1 MDHEN and CDR2 SYDVKM. CDR3 sequence: CASSSPGISGANVLTF. The CDR3 DNA reads TGTGCCAGCAGTTCCCCAGGAATTTCTGGGGCCAACGTCCTGACTTTC. Looking up the rest from reference TRBV28 and TRBJ2-6 gives the full variable domain: DVKVTQSSRYLVKRTGEKVFLECVQDMDHENMFWYRQDPGLGLRLIYFSYDVKMKEKGDIPEGYSVSREKKERFSLILESASTNQTSMYLCASSSPGISGANVLTFGAGSRLTVL.

This clonotype occurred a few times. V is TRBV29-1 and J is TRBJ1-1; D gene unclear. The ends were cut back, 3 bases at V and 2 bases at J, with 13 bases in the middle. The CDR3 is 14 residues long. Germline V gene data show CDR1 as SQVTM and CDR2 as ANQGSEA. The CDR3 spells CSVEEGIGNTEAFF. The CDR3 DNA is TGCAGCGTTGAGGAGGGCATCGGTAACACTGAAGCTTTCTTT.

This clonotype was counted at least ten times. The chain links TRBV6-6 to TRBJ2-7, with TRBD1 identical over 10 bases. With 7 bases clipped from V and 3 bases from J, the junction kept 6 bases outside the gene matches. Looked up from germline, CDR1 is MNHNY and CDR2 is SVGAGI (reference sequence). CDR3 size: 14 residues. CDR3 bases: TGTGCCAGCACCATCCGGGACAGGGGCTACGAGCAGTACTTC. As protein: CASTIRDRGYEQYF.

This sequence joins TRBV20-1 and TRBJ2-7; TRBD2 matches at 10 bases. Germline lookup yields CDR1 DFQATT and CDR2 SNEGSKA (reference sequence). J lost 3 bases, V lost 3 bases, and 5 bases had no gene match. CDR3 length equals 14 residues. The CDR3 DNA sequence: TGCAGTGCTAGTATACTAGCGGGACTCTACGAGCAGTACTTC. Protein: CSASILAGLYEQYF.

V gene TRBV1 combines with J gene TRBJ1-6; the listed D gene, TRBD1, was not tested against the DNA. TRBV1 is noted as a pseudogene. This CDR3 spans 16 amino acids. CDR3 residues: CTSSPPRTGGDSPLHF. DNA of the CDR3: TGCACCAGCAGCCCCCCGCGGACAGGGGGCGATTCACCCCTCCACTTT.

This clonotype was detected many times. V and J are TRBV7-9 and TRBJ2-3; D gene ambiguous. Germline assignment: CDR1 SEHNR and CDR2 FQNEAQ (reference sequence). Trimming removed 5 bases at V and 5 bases at J, with 8 bases between. This CDR3 region has 12 residues. The CDR3 here is CASSIPRDTQYF. The CDR3 nucleotides read TGTGCCAGCAGCATACCCCGAGATACGCAGTATTTT.

This clonotype was seen repeatedly, ten times or more. The V call is TRBV7-2, the J call TRBJ1-2, with TRBD1 as a possible D gene (6 bases). V was clipped by 4 bases and J by 5 bases, with 17 bases between them. This CDR3 comprises 15 residues. Germline V gene data show CDR1 as SGHTA and CDR2 as FQGNSA. CDR3 region: CASSYSTGTTYGYTF. The DNA of the CDR3 is TGTGCCAGCAGCTACTCGACAGGAACTACTTATGGCTACACCTTC. The full variable domain, its missing parts supplied by reference TRBV7-2 and TRBJ1-2, is GAGVSQSPSNKVTEKGKDVELRCDPISGHTALYWYRQSLGQGLEFLIYFQGNSAPDKSGLPSDRFSAERTGGSVSTLTIQRTQQEDSAVYLCASSYSTGTTYGYTFGSGTRLTVV.

This clonotype qualifies as medium-sized. This chain uses TRBV5-1 with TRBJ2-3; D gene unclear. V lost 0 bases, J lost 6 bases, and 11 bases lay in between. The germline V gene has CDR1 SGHRS and CDR2 YFSETQ. The CDR3 totals 14 residues. For the CDR3, the DNA is TGCGCCAGCAGCTTGGGTGGCGTAAGGGATACGCAGTATTTT. Translated, it gives CASSLGGVRDTQYF.

This clonotype was recorded many times. This chain joins TRBV30 and TRBJ2-3, with D unresolved. The CDR3 has 16 amino acids. The ends were cut back, 6 bases at V and 0 bases at J, with 19 bases in the middle. Germline CDR1 and CDR2: GTSNPN and SVGIG (reference sequence). The CDR3 DNA reads as TGTGCCTGCAAGTCGATTCGTGCTTATAGCACAGATACGCAGTATTTT. Residues: CACKSIRAYSTDTQYF. Looking up the rest from reference TRBV30 and TRBJ2-3 gives the full variable domain: SQTIHQWPATLVQPVGSPLSLECTVEGTSNPNLYWYRQAAGRGLQLLFYSVGIGQISSEVPQNLSASRPQDRQFILSSKKLLLSDSGFYLCACKSIRAYSTDTQYFGPGTRLTVL.

This clonotype was detected many times. This rearrangement joins TRBV2 to TRBJ1-4, with D hard to call. CDR3 length: 15 amino acids. From germline, CDR1 is SNHLY and CDR2 FYNNEI. The V gene lost 7 bases and the J gene lost 8 bases, with 20 bases spanning the gap. The CDR3 sequence: CASTLSYSMGEKLFF. The CDR3 region has the DNA TGTGCCAGCACCCTGAGTTACAGCATGGGGGAAAAACTGTTTTTT.

This chain uses TRBV7-6 with TRBJ2-1, with D perhaps TRBD1 or TRBD2 (6 bases each). The CDR3 has 17 amino acids. The V and J ends lost 3 bases and 5 bases respectively, with 20 bases between them. Germline V CDR1 and CDR2: SGHVS, FNYEAQ. CDR3: CASSLGSDRRGNNEQFF. DNA of the CDR3: TGTGCCAGCAGCTTGGGATCCGACAGGAGGGGAAACAATGAGCAGTTCTTC.

This clonotype was seen a handful of times. The chain links TRBV18 to TRBJ1-1; 10 bases are shared with TRBD1. Germline values: CDR1 KGHSH, CDR2 LQKENI. V was pared by 5 bases and J by 5 bases, with 8 bases of the junction left unmatched. This CDR3 is built from 15 residues. This CDR3 reads CASSVRQGARTEAFF. DNA of the CDR3: TGTGCCAGCTCAGTTAGACAGGGGGCGAGGACTGAAGCTTTCTTT.

This clonotype was recorded at least ten times. The V call is TRBV19, the J call TRBJ1-1; weak D call: TRBD1 (5 bases). V was cut by 5 bases and J by 6 bases, with 13 bases left in between. Germline values: CDR1 LNHDA, CDR2 SQIVND (reference sequence). CDR3 size: 13 residues. The CDR3 reads CASSPPGASEAFF. Written as DNA, the CDR3 is TGTGCCAGTAGTCCACCCGGGGCGTCTGAAGCTTTCTTT. Filled out from reference TRBV19 and TRBJ1-1, the complete variable domain reads DGGITQSPKYLFRKEGQNVTLSCEQNLNHDAMYWYRQDPGQGLRLIYYSQIVNDFQKGDIAEGYSVSREKKESFPLTVTSAQKNPTAFYLCASSPPGASEAFFGQGTRLTVV.

There are many counts of this clonotype. V gene TRBV19 combines with J gene TRBJ2-2; the match to TRBD2 covers 8 bases. The CDR3 loop spans 16 amino acids. Germline V gene lookup returns CDR1 LNHDA and CDR2 SQIVND (reference sequence). J lost 0 bases, V lost 6 bases, and 6 bases had no gene match. This chain's CDR3 is CASSTFSGANTGELFF. The CDR3 region has the DNA TGTGCCAGTAGCACTTTTAGCGGGGCGAACACCGGGGAGCTGTTTTTT. The complete variable domain, with remaining parts taken from reference TRBV19 and TRBJ2-2, reads DGGITQSPKYLFRKEGQNVTLSCEQNLNHDAMYWYRQDPGQGLRLIYYSQIVNDFQKGDIAEGYSVSREKKESFPLTVTSAQKNPTAFYLCASSTFSGANTGELFFGEGSRLTVL.

The sample holds many counts of this clonotype. The J gene is TRBJ2-1, the V gene TRBV7-9, with 7 bases fitting TRBD1. Unmatched junction bases numbered 8, after V lost 5 bases and J lost 4 bases. The germline CDR1 and CDR2 sequences are SEHNR and FQNEAQ (reference sequence). This CDR3 spans 15 amino acids. The CDR3 region is CASSQRQGKYNEQFF. Written as DNA, the CDR3 is TGTGCCAGCAGCCAACGACAGGGAAAATACAATGAGCAGTTCTTC.

A few counts support this clonotype. The chain uses TRBV7-9 and TRBJ1-6; 9 nucleotides agree with TRBD1. Per the germline V gene, CDR1 is SEHNR and CDR2 is FQNEAQ (reference sequence). V shed 5 bases, J shed 7 bases, and the junction held 6 bases outside the gene matches. The CDR3 contains 15 residues. The CDR3 region has the DNA TGTGCCAGCAGCCCAAGGGACAGGGCAAATTCACCCCTCCACTTT. Translated, it gives CASSPRDRANSPLHF.

This clonotype was detected many times. The chain couples TRBV7-8 to TRBJ2-5, with a tentative D call TRBD1 (6 bases). Trimming removed 6 bases at V and 1 base at J, with 12 bases between. Germline V gene data show CDR1 as SGHVS and CDR2 as FQNEAQ. The CDR3 has 14 amino acids. The CDR3 loop reads CASRPTGFQETQYF. The CDR3 DNA is TGTGCCAGCAGGCCGACAGGCTTCCAAGAGACCCAGTACTTC.

This clonotype appeared many times. The rearrangement uses TRBV27 and TRBJ2-3; D perhaps matches TRBD2 (6 bases). Trimming stripped 0 bases from V and 5 bases from J, with 12 bases between. This CDR3 contains 15 residues. Germline V gene data show CDR1 as MNHEY and CDR2 as SMNVEV (reference sequence). CDR3 DNA sequence: TGTGCCAGCAGTTTATCTAGGGCCGGGGGAGATACGCAGTATTTT. It codes for CASSLSRAGGDTQYF.

This clonotype occurred many times. The chain employs TRBV19 and TRBJ2-3; 11 positions agree with TRBD1. The CDR3 contains 18 residues. V lost 4 bases and J lost 0; bases outside the gene matches: 9. Germline values: CDR1 LNHDA, CDR2 SQIVND (reference sequence). The CDR3 loop reads CASSRAWTGGLSTDTQYF. For the CDR3, the DNA is TGTGCCAGTAGTAGAGCCTGGACAGGGGGCTTGAGCACAGATACGCAGTATTTT. Full variable domain (rest looked up from reference TRBV19 and TRBJ2-3): DGGITQSPKYLFRKEGQNVTLSCEQNLNHDAMYWYRQDPGQGLRLIYYSQIVNDFQKGDIAEGYSVSREKKESFPLTVTSAQKNPTAFYLCASSRAWTGGLSTDTQYFGPGTRLTVL.

Ten or more counts support this clonotype. The chain uses TRBV5-5 and TRBJ1-1; D ambiguous. The V end lost 0 bases, the J end lost 5 bases, and 8 bases lay between the germline ends. The CDR3 is made up of 13 amino acids. The germline V gene has CDR1 SGHKS and CDR2 YYEKEE (reference sequence). In nucleotides, the CDR3 is TGTGCCAGCAGCTTGGGGACTTCTACTGAAGCTTTCTTT. It codes for CASSLGTSTEAFF.

This rearrangement joins TRBV5-8 to TRBJ2-7, with D possibly being TRBD1 (5 bases). The CDR3 has 14 residues. Germline CDR1 reads SGHTS; CDR2 reads YDEGEE. V dropped 4 bases and J dropped 0 bases, with 11 bases sitting between them. CDR3 protein: CASSRSRVSYEQYF. CDR3 bases: TGTGCCAGCAGCCGGAGCAGGGTCTCCTACGAGCAGTACTTC. The whole variable domain, remainder taken from reference TRBV5-8 and TRBJ2-7, is EAGVTQSPTHLIKTRGQQATLRCSPISGHTSVYWYQQALGLGLQFLLWYDEGEERNRGNFPPRFSGRQFPNYSSELNVNALELEDSALYLCASSRSRVSYEQYFGPGTRLTVT.

V gene TRBV30 combines with J gene TRBJ2-2; the D is unclear. Trimming stripped 3 bases from V and 3 bases from J, with 11 bases between. The CDR3 is 14 amino acids. Germline V gene lookup returns CDR1 GTSNPN and CDR2 SVGIG (reference sequence). The CDR3 DNA reads as TGTGCCTGGAGGTGGACGGTCCACACCGGGGAGCTGTTTTTT. Its protein product is CAWRWTVHTGELFF.